Each of the 11 T cell receptor beta chains below was sequenced from the same sample in a study of T cell therapy after organ transplantation. Repertoires were generated with immunoSEQ multiplex PCR, while TCRdb's copy carries only in-frame clones and drops some. Seen here are 50,000 or so clones, roughly 93% observed once, and the top ten hold roughly 3%. These TCRs' antigens remain unknown. Here the sequenced sample was CD8+ T cells from blood, taken before autologous CMV-specific T cell therapy. The source of these receptors is a human patient who had received a solid organ transplant and had CMV disease.

The chain combines TRBV5-1 with TRBJ2-1; D tentatively reads TRBD1 or TRBD2 (6 bases each). The germline CDR1 and CDR2 sequences are SGHRS and YFSETQ. The CDR3 covers 15 residues. The ends were cut back, 0 bases at V and 8 bases at J, with 15 bases in the middle. CDR3 DNA sequence: TGCGCCAGCAGCTTGGCGCAGGGAAGGGGGGATGAGCAGTTCTTC. This encodes CASSLAQGRGDEQFF.

Details on this clone: Other DNA sequences of this sample code for an identical CDR3. V gene TRBV29-1 combines with J gene TRBJ2-7; the D gene is possibly TRBD2 (6 bases). The length of the CDR3 is 13 residues. V was clipped by 4 bases and J by 2 bases, with 12 bases between them. Germline CDR1 SQVTM, CDR2 ANQGSEA. CDR3 nucleotides: TGCAGCGTTGCTGGAGGGGACCCCTACGAGCAGTACTTC. It specifies CSVAGGDPYEQYF.

The chain combines TRBV4-1 with TRBJ1-2; a weak D match, TRBD1 (6 bases). Germline V lookup: CDR1 MGHRA, CDR2 YSYEKL. Trimming cost V 2 bases and J 7 bases, with 8 bases left between them. The length of the CDR3 is 12 residues. The CDR3 reads CASSQRGGGYTF. As DNA, the CDR3 is TGCGCCAGCAGCCAAAGAGGGGGTGGCTACACCTTC.

The CDR3 DNA reads as TGCGCCAGCAGCCAGGGACAGGGGGTAACAGATACGCAGTATTTT. Translating gives CASSQGQGVTDTQYF. V usage is TRBV4-3 and J usage is TRBJ2-3, with 11 bases lining up with TRBD1. Trimming removed 3 bases from V and 3 bases from J; junction bases left unmatched: 2. In germline, CDR1 is LGHNA, CDR2 YSLEER. This CDR3 spans 15 amino acids.

V gene TRBV10-3 combines with J gene TRBJ1-5; no reliable D call. The CDR3 has 12 amino acids. The germline V gene encodes CDR1 ENHRY and CDR2 SYGVKD. Trimming pared 5 bases from V and 4 bases from J, leaving 6 bases between. The CDR3 reads CAISHDNQPQHF. CDR3 DNA sequence: TGTGCCATCAGTCACGATAATCAGCCCCAGCATTTT.

J is TRBJ2-2 and V is TRBV5-1, with D hard to call. Trimming stripped 0 bases from V and 4 bases from J, with 19 bases between. CDR1 and CDR2 from the germline V gene are SGHRS and YFSETQ. There are 18 residues in the CDR3. The CDR3 loop is CASSLESRNVPITGELFF. DNA of the CDR3: TGCGCCAGCAGCTTGGAATCAAGGAACGTACCGATCACCGGGGAGCTGTTTTTT.

The chain has TRBV27 and TRBJ2-2, with D possibly being TRBD1 (6 bases). From germline, CDR1 is MNHEY and CDR2 SMNVEV (reference sequence). V was cut by 1 base and J by 5 bases, with 11 bases left in between. The CDR3 is 15 residues long. CDR3 nucleotides: TGTGCCAGCAGTTTATTCCCTACAGGGACCGGGGAGCTGTTTTTT. This encodes CASSLFPTGTGELFF.

The chain uses TRBV7-9 and TRBJ2-7; 10 positions agree with TRBD2. V shed 3 bases and J 1 base; nucleotides not matched to a gene: 9. Per germline, CDR1 SEHNR and CDR2 FQNEAQ (reference sequence). The CDR3 runs to 17 residues. In DNA form, the CDR3 reads TGTGCCAGCAGCTTGGGGCTAGCGGGAGCTCTTTCCTACGAGCAGTACTTC. Protein sequence: CASSLGLAGALSYEQYF.

The V gene is TRBV11-2, the J gene TRBJ2-7, with a possible D match to TRBD2 (6 bases). This CDR3 region has 16 residues. Germline V gene sequence: CDR1 SGHAT, CDR2 FQNNGV. Trimming left V 3 bases short and J 4 bases short, with 19 bases between. This CDR3 is CASSLAAGTYFYEQYF. In DNA form, the CDR3 reads TGTGCCAGCAGCTTGGCGGCCGGGACTTATTTTTACGAGCAGTACTTC.

The CDR3 reads CASPRTEGHEQFF. The CDR3 region has the DNA TGTGCCAGCCCGAGGACCGAGGGACATGAGCAGTTCTTC. The V call is TRBV2, the J call TRBJ2-1; D tentatively fits TRBD1 or TRBD2 (5 bases each). Trimming took off 8 bases at V and 8 bases at J, with 16 bases between the two ends. This CDR3 is built from 13 residues. In germline, CDR1 is SNHLY, CDR2 FYNNEI. Full variable domain (outside the CDR3, taken from reference TRBV2 and TRBJ2-1): EPEVTQTPSHQVTQMGQEVILRCVPISNHLYFYWYRQILGQKVEFLVSFYNNEISEKSEIFDDQFSVERPDGSNFTLKIRSTKLEDSAMYFCASPRTEGHEQFFGPGTRLTVL.

V is TRBV14 and J is TRBJ2-7; D uncertain. CDR1 is SGHDN and CDR2 is FVKESK in the germline V gene. The CDR3 runs 13 residues. Trimming removed 1 base from V and 2 bases from J, with 6 bases in between. The CDR3 nucleotides read TGTGCCAGCAGCCAAGGGGCTGCCTACGAGCAGTACTTC. Its protein is CASSQGAAYEQYF. The entire variable domain, with the rest obtained from reference TRBV14 and TRBJ2-7, is as follows: EAGVTQFPSHSVIEKGQTVTLRCDPISGHDNLYWYRRVMGKEIKFLLHFVKESKQDESGMPNNRFLAERTGGTYSTLKVQPAELEDSGVYFCASSQGAAYEQYFGPGTRLTVT.